This section outlines one T cell receptor beta chain sequence together with its context. At least ten counts were recorded for this clonotype. There is no known antigen for this receptor. The input lacks base qualities; no much larger clone sits a single base away. This sample was included in a study of T cells in Graves' hyperthyroidism and ophthalmopathy (dated by TCRdb to the late 2010s). In terms of the full investigation: Peripheral blood samples were taken at initial diagnosis, before any treatment was given. Prospective prediction of ophthalmopathy was tested in an independent validation cohort of some 20 hyperthyroidism patients and approximately 17 patients who later progressed to ophthalmopathy. To identify distinguishing TCR V-J signatures, a discovery cohort of about 100 patients was used, comprising under 45 with Graves' ophthalmopathy and some 60 with stable Graves' hyperthyroidism. In more than 5 Graves' hyperthyroidism patients, the study also compared T-cell repertoires from thyroid tissue with T-cell repertoires from blood. The approximately 100 discovery patients were randomly split 7:3 into training and test sets. TCR Vbeta CDR3 sequencing of 140 or so peripheral blood samples (roughly 43 ophthalmopathy, about 74 hyperthyroidism and approximately 17 progressor patients) is reported in the paper. Once sampling was done, hyperthyroidism patients were given methimazole at a starting dose of 30 mg daily, whereas ophthalmopathy patients were given high-dose intravenous methylprednisolone. What the work shows at the level of the full study, not this receptor alone: Blood samples also contained most of the expanded thyroid clonotypes (frequency above 0.001), which suggests that blood repertoires may reflect thyroid immune responses. A 13 V-J signature model separated ophthalmopathy from stable hyperthyroidism, with approximately 87% sensitivity and about 81% specificity in cross-validation and 80%/75% in testing. No statistical method was used to set the sample size in advance, and investigators knew the group allocation. In validation, the model predicted progression to ophthalmopathy with 55% to 71% sensitivity and roughly 72% specificity, a median of about 6 months before onset.

TCR beta CDR3 regions were amplified from RNA transcripts. The first round of RT-PCR for the TCR CDR3 was performed with the HTBI primer set and the Qiagen OneStep RT-PCR kit. The libraries were constructed in a second round of multiplex PCR and then size-selected and purified. Sequencing of the libraries was done on an Illumina HiSeq2000 using paired-end 100 bp reads. For the original study's pipeline: SOAPnuke was used to process the raw data, removing reads that contained adapters or uncalled bases, had a mean Phred below 15, or lacked an exact match to the constant primer or identifier. High-quality paired reads were merged using COPE v1.2.5, and each unique nucleotide sequence was defined as a clonotype. MiTCR v1.1 was used to align clonotypes to the IMGT TRBV, TRBD and TRBJ reference segments. Only V-J combinations with frequency above 0.0001, covering about 99% of repertoires, were analysed. The TCS score was defined as the ratio of F50 (clonal expansion) to E x V (chaos), calculated using BLOSUM62-based TCRdist between CDR3 peptides within each V-J. Welch's t-statistics and random forest reduced around 550 V-J features to fewer than 15, which were used in a naive Bayes classifier (R e1071). TCRdb reprocessing: public reads trimmed at Q25 with fastp, clones called with MiXCR, in-frame beta chains kept. Every CDR3 protein is listed once, alongside the most common genes and DNA of its rows. Clone size and V and J calls follow TCRdb, not the original study. The sample has 390,000 or so distinct CDR3 sequences on record, roughly 15% of them singletons. Around 13% of the sample belongs to the ten largest clones.

Moderately to severely active disease, a Clinical Activity Score of at least 3, a NOSPECS grade of at least 4, and a duration under 3 months were present in ophthalmopathy patients. Any patient with an uncontrolled infection, another autoimmune disease, pregnancy or lactation was excluded. Diagnoses were established on the basis of clinical symptoms, serum thyroxine and TRAb, thyroid ultrasound, and orbital computed tomography. Ficoll-Paque density gradient centrifugation was used to isolate PBMCs from about 9.4 ml of fresh peripheral blood. Trizol reagent was used to extract total RNA, and RNA quality was then checked on an Agilent 2100 Bioanalyzer. The TCR was taken from a young man with Graves' ophthalmopathy. The specimen was blood.

CDR3 protein: CAWSERSGTEQFF. The nucleotides read TGTGCCTGGAGTGAAAGATCCGGGACTGAGCAGTTCTTC. The V gene is TRBV30 and the J gene is TRBJ2-1; the D region may be TRBD1 or TRBD2, each matching 5 bases equally. The junction shows trimming of 1 base on V and 9 bases on J, plus 13 bases between the germline ends. CDR1 is given as GTSNPN and CDR2 as SVGIG, both from the germline V gene (reference sequence). Spanning cysteine to phenylalanine, the CDR3 consists of 13 amino acids. Of all the DNA, just the CDR3 is kept, 39 bases in frame from base 1.